These 15 T cell receptor beta chains were all obtained from the same sample, sequenced in a study of post-analysis software for immune sequencing data. The study, taken as a whole, reports: TRBV5-6, TRBV5-1 and TRBV20-1 belonged to a set of a handful of TRBV segments that were more frequent in patients than controls.

Their antigens remain unidentified. Libraries were made from TCR beta cDNA, and they carried unique molecular identifiers. MiXCR was run by TCRdb on the PCR reads, yielding one entry per CDR3 protein. The table has hundreds of thousands of distinct CDR3 sequences, more than 50% seen once; the top ten hold 11%. The sequenced sample was blood. The receptors derive from a girl aged 2 to 10 with multiple sclerosis.

The table lists this clonotype with a few counts. The chain couples TRBV29-1 to TRBJ2-3, with D tentatively TRBD2 (7 bases). V lost 5 bases, J lost 0 bases, and 12 bases lay in between. There are 14 residues in the CDR3. Germline CDR1 SQVTM, CDR2 ANQGSEA. The CDR3 region is CSVMRGGSTDTQYF. The DNA for the CDR3 is TGCAGCGTTATGAGGGGGGGGAGCACAGATACGCAGTATTTT.

For this clonotype: A junction boundary mismatches the germline segment, possibly from a read error. The J gene is TRBJ2-6, the V gene TRBV5-1; a weak D match, TRBD1 (5 bases). The CDR3 is 16 amino acids. Germline CDR1 and CDR2: SGHRS and YFSETQ. CDR3 sequence (DNA): TGCGCCAGCAGCTTGGCCGGGCAGACTGGGGCCAACGTCCGGACTTTC. Translating it yields CASSLAGQTGANVRTF.

V usage is TRBV7-9 and J usage is TRBJ2-3, with 11 bases that match TRBD1. In germline, CDR1 is SEHNR, CDR2 FQNEAQ (reference sequence). The junction had 6 bases not matched to a gene; V was cut back by 4 bases and J by 6 bases. The CDR3 runs 15 residues. As DNA, the CDR3 is TGTGCCAGCAGCTCATCGGACAGGGGGCGCGATACGCAGTATTTT. This translates into CASSSSDRGRDTQYF.

V usage is TRBV5-1 and J usage is TRBJ2-7; the match to TRBD1 covers 9 bases. Germline CDR1 reads SGHRS; CDR2 reads YFSETQ. After removal of 2 bases from V and 7 bases from J, the junction contained 19 bases not matched to a gene. CDR3 length equals 18 residues. The CDR3, as DNA: TGCGCCAGCAGCTTCGGGACAGGGATTTTTGGGTTGCCTAGGGAGCAGTACTTC. Translated: CASSFGTGIFGLPREQYF.

The V and J genes are TRBV10-3 and TRBJ2-1; no clear D gene. The length of the CDR3 is 12 residues. Per the germline V gene, CDR1 is ENHRY and CDR2 is SYGVKD. The V end was cut by 3 bases, the J end by 8 bases, with 8 bases between. Here the CDR3 reads CAISDSFDEQFF. CDR3 in DNA: TGTGCCATCAGTGACAGTTTTGATGAGCAGTTCTTC.

The genes are TRBV29-1 and TRBJ2-7; 7 bases align to TRBD2. V lost 0 bases to trimming and J lost 0 bases; unmatched junction nucleotides: 5. The CDR3 runs to 15 residues. CDR1 and CDR2 from the germline V gene are SQVTM and ANQGSEA. CDR3 DNA: TGCAGCGTTGAAGATCAGCGGGATGACTCCTACGAGCAGTACTTC. The encoded protein is CSVEDQRDDSYEQYF.

The gene calls are TRBV5-1 and TRBJ2-6, with D maybe TRBD2 (6 bases). The CDR3 loop spans 18 amino acids. Trimming stripped 0 bases from V and 0 bases from J, with 13 bases between. Germline lookup yields CDR1 SGHRS and CDR2 YFSETQ. The DNA for the CDR3 is TGCGCCAGCAGCTTGGCGGGAGCGGCAGCCTCTGGGGCCAACGTCCTGACTTTC. It translates to CASSLAGAAASGANVLTF.

This chain joins TRBV2 and TRBJ1-1, with a weak D call TRBD1 (5 bases). V gave up 4 bases and J gave up 5 bases, with 14 bases separating them. Germline V gives CDR1 SNHLY, CDR2 FYNNEI. The CDR3 is made up of 14 amino acids. The CDR3 DNA reads as TGTGCCAGCAGTGCGAGGGGCGCGGAGACTGAAGCTTTCTTT. Residues: CASSARGAETEAFF.

This chain joins TRBV9 and TRBJ2-4; D not certain. The DNA end is a closer match to TRBJ2-7, so the J assignment may be wrong. CDR3 size: 13 residues. Germline loops: CDR1 SGDLS, CDR2 YYNGEE. CDR3: CASSVVWDSEQYF. DNA of the CDR3: TGTGCCAGCAGCGTGGTCTGGGATTCCGAGCAGTACTTC.

CDR3: CASSAGLAGGKYNEQFF. The CDR3 nucleotides are TGCGCCAGCAGCGCGGGACTAGCGGGAGGAAAGTACAATGAGCAGTTCTTC. The rearrangement links TRBV5-1 to TRBJ2-1; 15 nucleotides agree with TRBD2. Germline V lookup: CDR1 SGHRS, CDR2 YFSETQ. CDR3 length equals 17 residues. Trimming at V came to 4 bases and at J to 4 bases, leaving 6 bases not matched to a gene.

This clonotype has only a few counts. This chain links TRBV4-2 with TRBJ1-2; D is ambiguous. V was cut by 0 bases and J by 8 bases, with 13 bases left in between. CDR1 LGHNA and CDR2 YNFKEQ come from the germline V gene. CDR3 length equals 14 residues. DNA of the CDR3: TGTGCCAGCAGCCAAGAGAGAGGAACCGGCGGCTACACCTTC. This encodes CASSQERGTGGYTF.

This clonotype was detected once. This sequence joins TRBV5-1 and TRBJ2-3, with TRBD1 matching over 9 bases. This CDR3 contains 15 residues. V trimming: 3 bases; J trimming: 3 bases; junction bases outside the gene matches: 5. The germline gives CDR1 SGHRS, CDR2 YFSETQ. For the CDR3, the DNA is TGCGCCAGCAGCTCGGACAGGGGTTTTACAGATACGCAGTATTTT. It codes for CASSSDRGFTDTQYF.

This clonotype appeared a few times. The chain couples TRBV6-2 or TRBV6-3 to TRBJ2-7; no firm D call. Germline V gives CDR1 MNHEY, CDR2 SVGEGT. The CDR3 contains 14 residues. Between the trimmed V and J ends, which lost 0 bases and 3 bases, there was a span of 9 bases. Here the CDR3 reads CASSYSNGGYEQYF. The CDR3 DNA follows: TGTGCCAGCAGTTACTCGAATGGTGGCTACGAGCAGTACTTC.

J is TRBJ2-3 and V is TRBV20-1; 16 bases map to TRBD2. V lost 6 bases and J lost 1; bases outside the gene matches: 7. This CDR3 comprises 17 residues. The V gene's germline CDR1 is DFQATT and CDR2 SNEGSKA (reference sequence). The CDR3 is CSAGPGLAGGGTDTQYF. The DNA of the CDR3 is TGCAGTGCGGGACCGGGACTAGCGGGAGGGGGCACAGATACGCAGTATTTT.

The chain carries TRBV6-6 and TRBJ2-7; 7 positions match TRBD2. This CDR3 region has 14 residues. V lost 6 bases to trimming and J lost 4 bases; unmatched junction nucleotides: 9. Germline loops: CDR1 MNHNY, CDR2 SVGAGI (reference sequence). The CDR3 DNA follows: TGTGCCAGCAGACCGAGGAAAGCGGGGTACGAGCAGTACTTC. Translating it yields CASRPRKAGYEQYF.